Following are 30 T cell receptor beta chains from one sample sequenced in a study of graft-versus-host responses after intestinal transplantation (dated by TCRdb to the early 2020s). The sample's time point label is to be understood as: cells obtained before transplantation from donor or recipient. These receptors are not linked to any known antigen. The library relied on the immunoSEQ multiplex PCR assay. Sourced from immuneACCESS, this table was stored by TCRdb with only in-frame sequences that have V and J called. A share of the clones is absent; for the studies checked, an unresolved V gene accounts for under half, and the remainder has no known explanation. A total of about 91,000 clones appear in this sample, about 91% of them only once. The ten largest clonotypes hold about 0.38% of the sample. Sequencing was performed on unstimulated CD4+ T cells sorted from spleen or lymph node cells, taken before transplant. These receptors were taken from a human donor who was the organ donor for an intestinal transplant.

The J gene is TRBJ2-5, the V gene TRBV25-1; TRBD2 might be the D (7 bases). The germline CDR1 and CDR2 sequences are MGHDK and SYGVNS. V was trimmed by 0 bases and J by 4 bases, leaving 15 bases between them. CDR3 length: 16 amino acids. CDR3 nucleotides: TGTGCCAGCAGTGAATATAGGGGGGGCGCCGGAGAGACCCAGTACTTC. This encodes CASSEYRGGAGETQYF.

The CDR3 region has the DNA TGTGCCACCAGCAAACGGGGACAGGGGTTCACTGAAGCTTTCTTT. Protein: CATSKRGQGFTEAFF. The chain couples TRBV15 to TRBJ1-1; 10 bases are shared with TRBD1. Germline V gene lookup returns CDR1 LNHNV and CDR2 YYDKDF (reference sequence). CDR3 length: 15 residues. Trimming cost V 4 bases and J 4 bases; bases outside gene matches: 6.

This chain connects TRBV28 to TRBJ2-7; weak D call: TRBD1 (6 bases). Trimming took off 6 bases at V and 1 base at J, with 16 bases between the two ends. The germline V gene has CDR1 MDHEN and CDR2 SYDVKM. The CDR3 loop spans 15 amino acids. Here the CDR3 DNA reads TGTGCCAGCAGGCGAAACCGGGACACTTCCTACGAGCAGTACTTC. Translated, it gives CASRRNRDTSYEQYF.

CDR3 amino acids: CASSLAGGPEDTQYF. In nucleotides, the CDR3 is TGTGCCAGCAGCTTAGCGGGAGGGCCGGAAGATACGCAGTATTTT. J is TRBJ2-3 and V is TRBV7-6; 7 bases are shared with TRBD2. CDR3 size: 15 residues. V was clipped by 0 bases and J by 5 bases; unmatched bases: 5. Germline CDR1 is SGHVS and CDR2 is FNYEAQ.

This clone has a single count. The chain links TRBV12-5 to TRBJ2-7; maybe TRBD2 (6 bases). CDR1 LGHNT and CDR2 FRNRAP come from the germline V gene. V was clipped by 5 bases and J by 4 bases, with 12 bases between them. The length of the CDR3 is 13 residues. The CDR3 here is CASGPVGRYEQYF. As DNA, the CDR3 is TGTGCTAGTGGTCCGGTAGGGAGGTACGAGCAGTACTTC.

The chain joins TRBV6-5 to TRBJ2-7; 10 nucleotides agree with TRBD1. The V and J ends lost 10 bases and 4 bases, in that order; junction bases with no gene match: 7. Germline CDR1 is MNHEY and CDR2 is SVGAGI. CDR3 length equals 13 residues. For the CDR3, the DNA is TGTGCCATGGGACAGGGGACACCATACGAGCAGTACTTC. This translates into CAMGQGTPYEQYF.

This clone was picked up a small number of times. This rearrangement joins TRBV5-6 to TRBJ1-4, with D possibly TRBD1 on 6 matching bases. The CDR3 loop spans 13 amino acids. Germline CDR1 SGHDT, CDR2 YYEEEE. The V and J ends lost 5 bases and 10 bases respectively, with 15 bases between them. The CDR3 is CASSWTDKGKLFF. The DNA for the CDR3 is TGTGCCAGCAGTTGGACAGACAAAGGAAAACTGTTTTTT.

CDR3 nucleotide sequence: TGTGCCACCAGCACCTGGACTAGCGGGAGGGCCGGGGGCAAAAACATTCAGTACTTC. Translated, it gives CATSTWTSGRAGGKNIQYF. V is TRBV15 and J is TRBJ2-4; 15 bases agree with TRBD2. Germline CDR1 reads LNHNV; CDR2 reads YYDKDF (reference sequence). There are 19 residues in the CDR3. The junction had 10 bases not matched to a gene; V was cut back by 4 bases and J by 3 bases.

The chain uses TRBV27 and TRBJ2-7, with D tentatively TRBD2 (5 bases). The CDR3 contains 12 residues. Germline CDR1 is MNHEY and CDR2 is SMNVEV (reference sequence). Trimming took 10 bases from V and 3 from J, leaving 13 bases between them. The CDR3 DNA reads TGTGCCACTACCCGCGAGGGCTACGAGCAGTACTTC. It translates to CATTREGYEQYF.

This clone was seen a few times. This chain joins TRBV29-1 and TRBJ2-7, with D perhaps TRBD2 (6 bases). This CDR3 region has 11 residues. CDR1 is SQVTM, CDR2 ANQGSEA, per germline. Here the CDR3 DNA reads TGCAGTAGCGGCAACTCCTACGAGCAGTACTTC. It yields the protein CSSGNSYEQYF.

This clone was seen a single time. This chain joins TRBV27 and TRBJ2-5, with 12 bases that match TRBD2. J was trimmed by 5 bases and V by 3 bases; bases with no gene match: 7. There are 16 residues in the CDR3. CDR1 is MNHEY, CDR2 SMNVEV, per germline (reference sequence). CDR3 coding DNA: TGTGCCAGCAGTTTCACGCGACTAGCGGGAGTTGAGACCCAGTACTTC. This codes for CASSFTRLAGVETQYF.

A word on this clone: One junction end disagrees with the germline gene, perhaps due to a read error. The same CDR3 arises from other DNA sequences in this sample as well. Written as DNA, the CDR3 is TGCGCCAGCAGCTTAGGATCTAGCGGGAGGCTAGACGAGCAGTACTTC. Its translation: CASSLGSSGRLDEQYF. The chain uses TRBV7-2 and TRBJ2-7, with TRBD2 matching over 11 bases. Germline CDR1 SGHTA, CDR2 FQGNSA. The CDR3 extends over 16 amino acids.

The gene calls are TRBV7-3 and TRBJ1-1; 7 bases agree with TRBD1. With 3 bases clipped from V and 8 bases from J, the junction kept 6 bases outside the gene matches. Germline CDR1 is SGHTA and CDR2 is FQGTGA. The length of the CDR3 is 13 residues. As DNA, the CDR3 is TGTGCCAGCAGCTTTGGGGACAGAAGAGAAGCTTTCTTT. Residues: CASSFGDRREAFF.

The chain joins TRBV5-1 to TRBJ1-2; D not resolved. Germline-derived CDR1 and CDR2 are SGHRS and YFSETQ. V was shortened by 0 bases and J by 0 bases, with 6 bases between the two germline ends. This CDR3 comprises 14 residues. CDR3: CASSLAVTNYGYTF. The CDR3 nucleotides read TGCGCCAGCAGCTTGGCGGTCACTAACTATGGCTACACCTTC.

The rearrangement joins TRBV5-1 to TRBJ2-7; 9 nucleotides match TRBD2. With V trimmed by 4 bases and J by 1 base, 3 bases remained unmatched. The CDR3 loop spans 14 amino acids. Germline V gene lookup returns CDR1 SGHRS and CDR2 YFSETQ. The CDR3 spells CASSRGGASYEQYF. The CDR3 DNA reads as TGCGCCAGCAGCCGCGGGGGGGCGTCCTACGAGCAGTACTTC.

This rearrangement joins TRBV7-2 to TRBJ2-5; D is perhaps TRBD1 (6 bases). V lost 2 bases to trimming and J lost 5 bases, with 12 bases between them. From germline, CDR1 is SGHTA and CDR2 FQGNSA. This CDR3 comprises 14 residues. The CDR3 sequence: CASSLPGHQETQYF. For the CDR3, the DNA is TGTGCCAGCAGCTTACCGGGACATCAGGAGACCCAGTACTTC.

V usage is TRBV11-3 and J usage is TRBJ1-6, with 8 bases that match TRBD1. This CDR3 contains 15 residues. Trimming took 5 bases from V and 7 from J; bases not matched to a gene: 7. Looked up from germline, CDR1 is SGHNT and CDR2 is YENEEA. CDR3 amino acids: CASSATGEINSPLHF. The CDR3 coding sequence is TGTGCCAGCAGCGCGACAGGGGAGATCAATTCACCCCTCCACTTT.

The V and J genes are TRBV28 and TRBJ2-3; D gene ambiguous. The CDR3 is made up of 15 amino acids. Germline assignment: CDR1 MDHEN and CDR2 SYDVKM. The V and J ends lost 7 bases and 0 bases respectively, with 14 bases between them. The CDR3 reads CASTPPTGSTDTQYF. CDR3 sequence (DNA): TGTGCCAGCACCCCCCCCACTGGTAGCACAGATACGCAGTATTTT. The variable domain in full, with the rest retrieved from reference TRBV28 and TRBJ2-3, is DVKVTQSSRYLVKRTGEKVFLECVQDMDHENMFWYRQDPGLGLRLIYFSYDVKMKEKGDIPEGYSVSREKKERFSLILESASTNQTSMYLCASTPPTGSTDTQYFGPGTRLTVL.

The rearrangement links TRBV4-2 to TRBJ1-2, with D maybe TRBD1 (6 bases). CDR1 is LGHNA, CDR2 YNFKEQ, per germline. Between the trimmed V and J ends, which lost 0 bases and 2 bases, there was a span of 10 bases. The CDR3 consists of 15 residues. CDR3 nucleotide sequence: TGTGCCAGCAGCCAAGAAGGGAGGGGGAACTATGGCTACACCTTC. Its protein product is CASSQEGRGNYGYTF.

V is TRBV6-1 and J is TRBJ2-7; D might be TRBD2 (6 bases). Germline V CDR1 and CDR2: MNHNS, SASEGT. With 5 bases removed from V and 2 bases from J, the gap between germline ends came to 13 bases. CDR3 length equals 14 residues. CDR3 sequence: CASSPGRGAYEQYF. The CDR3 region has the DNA TGTGCCAGCAGTCCAGGGCGGGGTGCCTACGAGCAGTACTTC.

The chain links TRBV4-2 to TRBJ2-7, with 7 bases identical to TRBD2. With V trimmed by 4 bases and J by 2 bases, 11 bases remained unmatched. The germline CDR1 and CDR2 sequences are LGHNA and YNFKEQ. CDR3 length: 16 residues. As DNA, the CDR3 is TGTGCCAGCAGCCGCGTCTTGAGCGGGACCCCCTACGAGCAGTACTTC. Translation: CASSRVLSGTPYEQYF.

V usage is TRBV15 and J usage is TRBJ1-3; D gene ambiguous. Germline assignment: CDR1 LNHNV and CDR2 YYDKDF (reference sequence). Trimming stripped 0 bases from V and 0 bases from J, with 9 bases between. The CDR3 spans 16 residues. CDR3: CATSRDPVLSGNTIYF. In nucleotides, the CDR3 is TGTGCCACCAGCAGAGATCCTGTTCTCTCTGGAAACACCATATATTTT.

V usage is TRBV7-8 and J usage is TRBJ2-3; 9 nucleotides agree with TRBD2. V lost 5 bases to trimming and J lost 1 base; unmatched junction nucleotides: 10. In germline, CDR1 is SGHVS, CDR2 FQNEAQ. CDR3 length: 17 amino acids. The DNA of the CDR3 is TGTGCCAGCAGCCGAAAACTAGCGGGTGGTCGCACAGATACGCAGTATTTT. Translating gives CASSRKLAGGRTDTQYF.

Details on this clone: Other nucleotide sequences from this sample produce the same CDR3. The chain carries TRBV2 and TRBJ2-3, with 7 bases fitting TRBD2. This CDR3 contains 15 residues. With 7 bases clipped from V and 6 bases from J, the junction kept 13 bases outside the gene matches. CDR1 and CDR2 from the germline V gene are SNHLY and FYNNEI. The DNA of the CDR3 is TGTGCCAGCAAACGCGCGGGAGTGGATGGGGATACGCAGTATTTT. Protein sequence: CASKRAGVDGDTQYF.

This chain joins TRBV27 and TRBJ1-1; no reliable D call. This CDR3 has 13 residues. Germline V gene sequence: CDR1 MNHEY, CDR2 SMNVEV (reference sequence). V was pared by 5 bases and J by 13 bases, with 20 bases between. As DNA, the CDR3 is TGTGCCAGCAGTCCGGCCGGGCGGGTGAGAGTTTTCTTT. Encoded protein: CASSPAGRVRVFF.

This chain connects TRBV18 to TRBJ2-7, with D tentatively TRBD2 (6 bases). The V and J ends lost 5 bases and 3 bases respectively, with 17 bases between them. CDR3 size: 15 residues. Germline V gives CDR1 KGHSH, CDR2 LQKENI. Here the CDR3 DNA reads TGTGCCAGCTCAACCGGGACTCCAAACAACTACGAGCAGTACTTC. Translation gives CASSTGTPNNYEQYF.

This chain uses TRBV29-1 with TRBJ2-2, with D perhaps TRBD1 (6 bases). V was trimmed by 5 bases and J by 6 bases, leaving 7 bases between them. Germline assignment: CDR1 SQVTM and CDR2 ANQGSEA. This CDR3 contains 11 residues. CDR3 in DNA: TGCAGCGTTCACAGGGCCGGGGAGCTGTTTTTT. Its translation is CSVHRAGELFF.

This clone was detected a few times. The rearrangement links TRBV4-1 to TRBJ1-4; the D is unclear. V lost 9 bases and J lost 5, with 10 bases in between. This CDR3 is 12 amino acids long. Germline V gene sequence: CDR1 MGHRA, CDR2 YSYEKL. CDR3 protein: CARGRGNEKLFF. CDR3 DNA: TGCGCCAGAGGACGGGGAAATGAAAAACTGTTTTTT.

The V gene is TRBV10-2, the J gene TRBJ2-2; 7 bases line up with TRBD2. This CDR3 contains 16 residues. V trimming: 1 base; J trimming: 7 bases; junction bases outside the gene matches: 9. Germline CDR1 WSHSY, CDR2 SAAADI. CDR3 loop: CASSELKGLVVGELFF. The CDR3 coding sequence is TGCGCCAGCAGTGAGTTAAAAGGACTAGTTGTCGGGGAGCTGTTTTTT.

The CDR3 coding sequence is TGCAGCGCCACGGACTGGCAAGAGACCCAGTACTTC. Translated: CSATDWQETQYF. The chain recombines TRBV29-1 with TRBJ2-5; maybe TRBD2 (5 bases). Germline CDR1 is SQVTM and CDR2 is ANQGSEA. V was trimmed by 7 bases and J by 2 bases, leaving 11 bases between them. The CDR3 has 12 residues.